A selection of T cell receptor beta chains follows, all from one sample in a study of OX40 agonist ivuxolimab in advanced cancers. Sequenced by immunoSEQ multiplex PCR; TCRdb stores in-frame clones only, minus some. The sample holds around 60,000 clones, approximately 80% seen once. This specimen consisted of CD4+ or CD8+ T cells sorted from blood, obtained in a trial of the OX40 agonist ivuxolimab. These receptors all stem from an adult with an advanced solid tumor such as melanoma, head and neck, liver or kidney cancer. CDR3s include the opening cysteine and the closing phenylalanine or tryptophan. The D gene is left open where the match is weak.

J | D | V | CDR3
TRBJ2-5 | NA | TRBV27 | CASTTLAGAVETQYF
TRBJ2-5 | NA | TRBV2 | CASSDELLQETQYF
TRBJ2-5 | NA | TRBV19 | CASSIDRATAQYF
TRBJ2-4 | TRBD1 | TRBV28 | CASSFLPRGQEEDIQYF
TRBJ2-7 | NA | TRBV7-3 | CASSLSREAYEQYF
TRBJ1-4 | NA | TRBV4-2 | CASKKGGATNEKLFF
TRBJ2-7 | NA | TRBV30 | CAWSRRPLPREQYF
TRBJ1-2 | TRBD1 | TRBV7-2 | CASSPGTGPDYTF
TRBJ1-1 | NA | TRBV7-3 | CASILPVWGRGQDLNTEAFF
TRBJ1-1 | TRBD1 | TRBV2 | CASSNGQGTFF
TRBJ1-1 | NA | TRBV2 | CASSALAENTEAFF
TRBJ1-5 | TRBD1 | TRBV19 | CASSPTGQGANQPQHF
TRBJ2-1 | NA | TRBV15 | CATSRLGASSYNEQFF
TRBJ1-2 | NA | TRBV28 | CASSKLPGNYGYTF
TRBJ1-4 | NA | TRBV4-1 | CASSQVVAPGEKLFF
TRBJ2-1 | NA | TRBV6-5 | CASSYGQLADEQFF
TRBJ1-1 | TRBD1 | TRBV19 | CASSPNRGDTEAFF
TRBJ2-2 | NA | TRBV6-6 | CASSNQQVPGELFF
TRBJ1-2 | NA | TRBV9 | CASSVAQGALYGYTF
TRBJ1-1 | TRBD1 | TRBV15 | CATSSHGQGFTEAFF
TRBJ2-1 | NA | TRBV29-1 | CSVVLGGEQFF
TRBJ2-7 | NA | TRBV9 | CASSPTYRSYEQYF
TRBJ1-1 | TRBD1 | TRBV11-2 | CASSLDLQGRAFF
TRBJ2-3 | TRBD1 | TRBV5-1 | CASSLPWGQVNTDTQYF
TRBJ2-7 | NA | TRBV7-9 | CASSLQGTYEQYF
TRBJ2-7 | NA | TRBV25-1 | CASSERGVEQYF
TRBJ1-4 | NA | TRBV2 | CASTETLQGRGEKLFF
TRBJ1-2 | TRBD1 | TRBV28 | CASSSGTGFGYTF
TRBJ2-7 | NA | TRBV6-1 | CASSEQPGNSYEQYF
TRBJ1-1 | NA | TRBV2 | CASSDNSYTEAFF
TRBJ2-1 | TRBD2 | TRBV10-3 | CAIQRVRTSDNEQFF
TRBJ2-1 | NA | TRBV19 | CASSTDHRNEQFF
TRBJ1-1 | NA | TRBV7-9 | CASRRRDDQGAFF
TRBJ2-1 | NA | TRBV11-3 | CASSLDTGGEQFF
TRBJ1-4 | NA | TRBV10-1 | CASSDIGLTPLIEKLFF
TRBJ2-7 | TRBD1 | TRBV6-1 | CASWAQTGGAYEQYF
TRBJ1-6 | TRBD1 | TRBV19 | CASTRQGNSPLHF
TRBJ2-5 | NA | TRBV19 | CASSITGKETQYF
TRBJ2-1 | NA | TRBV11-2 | CASSSGAYNEQFF
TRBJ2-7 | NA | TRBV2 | CASSGNYEQYF
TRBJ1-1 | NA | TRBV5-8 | CASSTTYRRNTEAFF
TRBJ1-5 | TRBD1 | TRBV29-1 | CSVLGTGNQPQHF
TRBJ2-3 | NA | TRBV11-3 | CASSLNGISTDTQYF
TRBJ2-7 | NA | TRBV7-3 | CASSSGGGSYEQYF
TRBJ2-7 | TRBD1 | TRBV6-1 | CASRGQNSYEQYF
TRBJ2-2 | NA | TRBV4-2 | CASSQVSLQGSTGELFF
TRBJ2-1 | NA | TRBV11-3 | CASSPERGTYNEQFF
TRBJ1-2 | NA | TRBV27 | CASSLFSSAGRANYGYTF